Only one count was recorded for the clone carrying this T cell receptor (beta chain). These data belong to a study of blood T cell repertoires in COVID-19. In the study overall: The United States, Italy and Spain were the sources of the acute and convalescent COVID-19 samples. T cells, B-cell-depleted T cells, or PBMCs supplied cDNA or gDNA.

Sequencing was performed with immunoSEQ multiplex PCR; in TCRdb, only in-frame clones are kept and a portion is missing. The sample lists approximately 70,000 clones; roughly four fifths were seen once. The Seattle patients joined while their infection was active and were tracked longitudinally afterward. Material for sequencing was peripheral blood. This TCR was recovered from a man aged 60 to 69 with COVID-19, enrolled during active disease.

CDR3 residues: CASSLDRGREKLFF. The CDR3 DNA sequence: TGTGCCAGCAGTTTAGACAGGGGGCGGGAAAAACTGTTTTTT. J is TRBJ1-4 and V is TRBV28, with 10 bases aligning to TRBD1. CDR1 is MDHEN, CDR2 SYDVKM, per germline. The trim removed 2 bases at V and 8 bases at J, leaving 2 bases unmatched. The length of the CDR3 is 14 residues. Combining the CDR3 with reference TRBV28 and TRBJ1-4 gives the whole variable domain DVKVTQSSRYLVKRTGEKVFLECVQDMDHENMFWYRQDPGLGLRLIYFSYDVKMKEKGDIPEGYSVSREKKERFSLILESASTNQTSMYLCASSLDRGREKLFFGSGTQLSVL.